The 13 T cell receptor beta chains reported below all come from one sample, sequenced in a study of blood T cell repertoires in COVID-19. Clones were sequenced by immunoSEQ multiplex PCR, and TCRdb holds only the in-frame ones, with some missing. Seen here are roughly 300,000 clones, around 84% observed once, and the top ten hold 2% to 3%. The source material was PBMCs or T cells enriched from blood (not recorded which). The receptor set was obtained from a woman aged 45-65 years who had recovered from COVID-19.

This chain joins TRBV2 and TRBJ2-1, with 7 bases fitting TRBD2. This CDR3 comprises 14 residues. Trimming cost V 11 bases and J 0 bases; bases outside gene matches: 7. Germline V gene data show CDR1 as SNHLY and CDR2 as FYNNEI. CDR3 loop: CAGKRDHSYNEQFF. The CDR3 DNA reads as TGTGCCGGGAAGCGGGACCACTCCTACAATGAGCAGTTCTTC.

The chain uses TRBV29-1 and TRBJ1-2; possible D gene TRBD1, 6 bases. V was shortened by 7 bases and J by 7 bases, with 22 bases between the two germline ends. Per germline, CDR1 SQVTM and CDR2 ANQGSEA. The CDR3 has 14 residues. CDR3 region: CSAGQTGSISGYTF. Written as DNA, the CDR3 is TGCAGCGCTGGACAGACCGGCTCTATTTCTGGCTACACCTTC.

Regarding this clone: A junction end diverges from the germline sequence, so it may reflect a read error. Here the CDR3 DNA reads TGTGCCAGCAGTGGGCACGGAACTTCTTACACTGAAGTTTTCTTT. Protein: CASSGHGTSYTEVFF. The chain links TRBV28 to TRBJ1-1; no clear D gene. The CDR3 spans 15 residues. In germline, CDR1 is MDHEN, CDR2 SYDVKM.

The J gene is TRBJ1-2, the V gene TRBV4-2; D not resolved. CDR3 length: 14 amino acids. CDR1 and CDR2 from the germline V gene are LGHNA and YNFKEQ. Trimming pared 1 base from V and 8 bases from J, leaving 14 bases between. CDR3 in DNA: TGTGCCAGCAGCCAAGGGTTAGAGGGTGGGGGCTACACCTTC. Encoded protein: CASSQGLEGGGYTF.

J is TRBJ2-3 and V is TRBV9; no reliable D call. CDR1 and CDR2 (germline): SGDLS, YYNGEE. The V end lost 2 bases, the J end lost 1 base, and 17 bases lay between the germline ends. The CDR3 spans 17 residues. The DNA for the CDR3 is TGTGCCAGCAGCGTGCTCCCAGGTGGGTGGGGCACAGATACGCAGTATTTT. Translation: CASSVLPGGWGTDTQYF.

The chain joins TRBV5-4 to TRBJ1-1; D remains unclear. Between the trimmed V and J ends, which lost 2 bases and 0 bases, there was a span of 17 bases. The CDR3 spans 17 residues. Germline V gene sequence: CDR1 SGHNT, CDR2 YYREEE (reference sequence). In nucleotides, the CDR3 is TGTGCCAGCAGCTTTCCCGGCACTGGGAGTATGAACACTGAAGCTTTCTTT. Amino acid sequence: CASSFPGTGSMNTEAFF.

CDR3 sequence reads: CASSYEGGVWGVGYTF. The DNA of the CDR3 is TGTGCCAGCAGTTACGAAGGAGGGGTGTGGGGGGTTGGCTACACCTTC. The chain is built from TRBV6-5 and TRBJ1-2; D perhaps matches TRBD1 (5 bases). Per germline, CDR1 MNHEY and CDR2 SVGAGI. This CDR3 contains 16 residues. V lost 2 bases, J lost 7 bases, and 20 bases lay in between.

V and J are TRBV11-2 and TRBJ2-1; a weak D match, TRBD2 (5 bases). The germline V gene has CDR1 SGHAT and CDR2 FQNNGV. The CDR3 extends over 13 amino acids. V was trimmed by 5 bases and J by 10 bases, leaving 15 bases between them. CDR3 coding DNA: TGTGCCAGCAGCGAGGGATTAGCCGACGAGCAGTTCTTC. This gives the protein CASSEGLADEQFF.

The chain joins TRBV28 to TRBJ1-2, with D perhaps TRBD1 (6 bases). This CDR3 has 15 residues. CDR1 is MDHEN, CDR2 SYDVKM, per germline. V was clipped by 6 bases and J by 8 bases, with 22 bases between them. Here the CDR3 reads CASSTYHGTIFGYTF. The CDR3 region has the DNA TGTGCCAGCAGCACTTACCACGGGACAATCTTCGGCTACACCTTC.

The chain joins TRBV27 to TRBJ1-5; TRBD1 is a possible D gene (6 bases). Germline CDR1 MNHEY, CDR2 SMNVEV (reference sequence). The CDR3 is made up of 15 amino acids. The V gene lost 2 bases and the J gene lost 4 bases, with 12 bases spanning the gap. The CDR3 bases are TGTGCCAGCAGTTTAGGGGGGGCGCGGAATCAGCCCCAGCATTTT. Residues: CASSLGGARNQPQHF.

The chain carries TRBV30 and TRBJ1-5, with 7 bases fitting TRBD1. The trim removed 8 bases at V and 0 bases at J, leaving 7 bases unmatched. CDR3 length equals 14 residues. Per the germline V gene, CDR1 is GTSNPN and CDR2 is SVGIG (reference sequence). The CDR3, as DNA: TGTGCCGGAGGGGGCAGATCTAGCAATCAGCCCCAGCATTTT. It codes for CAGGGRSSNQPQHF.

J is TRBJ1-1 and V is TRBV6-2 or TRBV6-3; 10 bases are a match to TRBD1. J lost 0 bases, V lost 6 bases, and 7 bases had no gene match. The CDR3 is 16 residues long. Germline CDR1 reads MNHEY; CDR2 reads SVGEGT. In DNA form, the CDR3 reads TGTGCCAGCAGCACACGGACAGGGGGATTGAACACTGAAGCTTTCTTT. Its translation: CASSTRTGGLNTEAFF.

This chain joins TRBV6-5 and TRBJ1-2; possibly TRBD1 for D (6 bases). In germline, CDR1 is MNHEY, CDR2 SVGAGI. V shed 4 bases and J shed 5 bases, with 14 bases lying between them. This CDR3 region has 14 residues. CDR3: CASSSPGTSYGYTF. Here the CDR3 DNA reads TGTGCCAGCAGTTCCCCCGGGACAAGTTATGGCTACACCTTC.